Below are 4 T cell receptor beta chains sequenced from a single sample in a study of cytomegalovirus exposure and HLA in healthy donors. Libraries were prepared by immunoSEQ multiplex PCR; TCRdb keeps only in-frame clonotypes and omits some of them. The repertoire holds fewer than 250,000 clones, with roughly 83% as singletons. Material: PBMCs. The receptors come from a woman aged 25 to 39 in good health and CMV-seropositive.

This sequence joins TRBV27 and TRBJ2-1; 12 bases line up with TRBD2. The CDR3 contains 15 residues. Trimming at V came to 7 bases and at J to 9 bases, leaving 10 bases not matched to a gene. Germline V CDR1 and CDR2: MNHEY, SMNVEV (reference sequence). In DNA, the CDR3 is TGTGCCAGCACCCCAGGACTAGCGGGATTGTCTGAGCAGTTCTTC. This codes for CASTPGLAGLSEQFF.

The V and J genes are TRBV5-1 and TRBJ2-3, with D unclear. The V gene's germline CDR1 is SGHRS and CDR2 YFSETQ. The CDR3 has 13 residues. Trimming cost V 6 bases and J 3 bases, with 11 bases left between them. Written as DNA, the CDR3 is TGCGCCAGCACGACGGAATATACAGATACGCAGTATTTT. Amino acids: CASTTEYTDTQYF.

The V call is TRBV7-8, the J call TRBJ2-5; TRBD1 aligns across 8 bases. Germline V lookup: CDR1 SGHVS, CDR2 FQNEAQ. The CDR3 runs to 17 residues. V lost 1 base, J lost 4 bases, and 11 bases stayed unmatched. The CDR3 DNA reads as TGTGCCAGCAGCTTAGGCCGTCCTGGACAGGGACTAGAGACCCAGTACTTC. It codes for CASSLGRPGQGLETQYF.

DNA of the CDR3: TGTGCCAGCAGGTTCACAGGGAGTACTACTGAAGCTTTCTTT. It specifies CASRFTGSTTEAFF. The rearrangement joins TRBV2 to TRBJ1-1; TRBD1 is a possible D gene (6 bases). This CDR3 is 14 amino acids long. V dropped 6 bases and J dropped 5 bases, with 16 bases sitting between them. In germline, CDR1 is SNHLY, CDR2 FYNNEI.